Below, 3 T cell receptor beta chains from the same sample are listed, as sequenced in a study of OX40 agonist ivuxolimab in advanced cancers. Some clones are missing from TCRdb's copy, which holds only in-frame ones; the method was immunoSEQ multiplex PCR. The data show 80,000 to 85,000 clones, approximately 86% seen once. The source material was CD4+ or CD8+ T cells sorted from blood, sampled in a trial of the OX40 agonist ivuxolimab. These receptors were collected from an adult with an advanced solid tumor such as melanoma, head and neck, liver or kidney cancer.

This clone was seen more than once but under ten times. This sequence joins TRBV6-1 and TRBJ1-4; 8 bases align to TRBD1. Germline assignment: CDR1 MNHNS and CDR2 SASEGT. V lost 1 base to trimming and J lost 7 bases; unmatched junction nucleotides: 2. This CDR3 contains 14 residues. In DNA, the CDR3 is TGTGCCAGCAGTGAAGGGACAGGGTTTGAAAAACTGTTTTTT. Translated, it gives CASSEGTGFEKLFF.

The chain combines TRBV6-5 with TRBJ1-6; D is uncertain. This CDR3 region has 15 residues. Germline CDR1 MNHEY, CDR2 SVGAGI. Trimming left V 0 bases short and J 10 bases short, with 13 bases between. The CDR3 bases are TGTGCCAGCAGTTACTCGGAGGTTTCTAGGTCACCCCTCCACTTT. Translating it yields CASSYSEVSRSPLHF.

The chain carries TRBV5-1 and TRBJ2-7; TRBD2 matches 10 bases. Per germline, CDR1 SGHRS and CDR2 YFSETQ. J gave up 4 bases and V 1 base, and 14 bases lay outside the gene matches. This CDR3 contains 18 residues. The CDR3 here is CASSLYWTSGAQAYEQYF. The CDR3 coding sequence is TGCGCCAGCAGCTTGTACTGGACTAGCGGCGCCCAGGCGTACGAGCAGTACTTC.